Below, one T cell receptor (beta chain) is given with its context. Its target is not known. Germline CDR1 SGHNT, CDR2 YYREEE (reference sequence). V was trimmed by 4 bases and J by 2 bases, leaving 16 bases between them. The length of the CDR3 is 15 residues. These data are taken from a study of T cell responses to AZD1222 COVID-19 vaccine. Whole-study findings and limits: It was only six AZD1222 recipients who were seropositive at baseline.

Sequenced by immunoSEQ multiplex PCR; TCRdb stores in-frame clones only, minus some. There are more than 100,000 clones in the sample; over 80% occur only once, and roughly 13% lies in the top ten. V usage is TRBV5-4 and J usage is TRBJ2-7; either TRBD1 or TRBD2 may supply D (6 bases each). This clonotype originated in an adult in good health. Sequences were derived from peripheral blood, sampled on day 0 of AZD1222 vaccination. This chain's CDR3 is CASSAGTKRTYEQYF. CDR3 DNA sequence: TGTGCCAGCAGCGCGGGGACAAAACGGACCTACGAGCAGTACTTC.